The present entry profiles one TCR beta chain with its context. No antigen is known for it. This sample is drawn from a study of T cell repertoires in cytomegalovirus infection. The overall study: TCR beta signatures that were public indicated CMV infection and matching HLA type.

Each CDR3 protein gets one entry after TCRdb re-called the reads with MiXCR. The sample lists 150,000 to 190,000 distinct CDR3 sequences; about a quarter were seen once. Findings of the study overall: Pooled public TCR beta family frequency picked out CMV carriers with the relevant HLA. Ex vivo, HLA-C-restricted CMV-specific TCR beta clonotypes prevailed over the rest of the response.

The V end lost 0 bases, the J end lost 5 bases, and 11 bases lay between the germline ends. The CDR3 covers 14 residues. Looked up from germline, CDR1 is SGHNT and CDR2 is YYREEE (reference sequence). The specimen sequenced was PBMCs. This chain uses TRBV5-4 with TRBJ1-2; TRBD1 is a possible D gene (6 bases). The TCR sequence derives from a human donor in good health (CMV status not recorded). Some clones in this sample may be carry-over from other donors' samples. CDR3 sequence (DNA): TGTGCCAGCAGCTTGGCCACAGGGATTTATGGCTACACCTTC. Its protein is CASSLATGIYGYTF.